The 22 T cell receptor beta chains listed next were all sequenced from one sample in a study of molecular identifiers for immune sequencing clone quantification. One entry per CDR3 protein, called by TCRdb with MiXCR from the PCR reads. The sample shows roughly 630,000 distinct CDR3 sequences, roughly 27% of them seen only once. Material: naive CD8+ T cells from blood, with Jurkat cell RNA spiked in. Subset specified: FACS-sorted CD8+CD4-CCR7+CD45RA+ naive T cells. Receptors were obtained from a human donor in good health. Some libraries in this study had Jurkat cell RNA spiked in.

In its sample, this clonotype was seen a few times. The rearrangement links TRBV7-6 to TRBJ2-3, with D perhaps TRBD2 (6 bases). Germline assignment: CDR1 SGHVS and CDR2 FNYEAQ. The CDR3 spans 15 residues. CDR3 in amino acids: CVLGGNTGDTDTQYF. CDR3 sequence (DNA): TGTGTCTTGGGGGGTAATACGGGAGACACAGATACGCAGTATTTT. The variable domain in full, completed from reference TRBV7-6 and TRBJ2-3, reads GAGVSQSPRYKVTKRGQDVALRCDPISGHVSLYWYRQALGQGPEFLTYFNYEAQQDKSGLPNDRFSAERPEGSISTLTIQRTEQRDSAMYRCVLGGNTGDTDTQYFGPGTRLTVL.

This clonotype was seen a handful of times. V usage is TRBV7-9 and J usage is TRBJ2-7; TRBD1 agrees at 7 bases. This CDR3 contains 14 residues. Germline assignment: CDR1 SEHNR and CDR2 FQNEAQ (reference sequence). The V and J ends lost 5 bases and 7 bases, in that order; junction bases with no gene match: 11. CDR3 in DNA: TGTGCCAGCAGCCCTACCGGGACAGCGATGGAGCAGTACTTC. This gives the protein CASSPTGTAMEQYF.

This chain links TRBV24-1 with TRBJ2-7; tentatively, D is TRBD1 or TRBD2 (5 bases each). Germline V CDR1 and CDR2: KGHDR, SFDVKD. V was clipped by 2 bases and J by 5 bases, with 9 bases between them. The CDR3 consists of 13 residues. The CDR3 loop reads CATSDSGTNEQYF. The CDR3 DNA follows: TGTGCCACCAGTGATTCCGGGACCAACGAGCAGTACTTC.

The V gene is TRBV19, the J gene TRBJ2-3; 7 bases line up with TRBD2. This CDR3 spans 17 amino acids. Per germline, CDR1 LNHDA and CDR2 SQIVND (reference sequence). J was trimmed by 2 bases and V by 1 base; bases with no gene match: 9. The CDR3 loop reads CASSIASTSDHTDTQYF. CDR3 nucleotides: TGTGCCAGTAGTATAGCCTCAACTAGCGACCACACAGATACGCAGTATTTT.

Note on this clonotype: Being one base from a much bigger clone, this may be a read error. The rearrangement uses TRBV28 and TRBJ1-5; D remains unclear. The CDR3 extends over 14 amino acids. The germline CDR1 and CDR2 sequences are MDHEN and SYDVKM. This CDR3 reads CASRVPHSNQSQHF. The CDR3 DNA follows: TGTGCCAGCAGGGTCCCTCATAGCAATCAGTCCCAGCATTTT.

This clonotype showed up just a few times. This sequence joins TRBV20-1 and TRBJ2-7; TRBD2 matches at 11 bases. Germline V gene lookup returns CDR1 DFQATT and CDR2 SNEGSKA (reference sequence). The CDR3 length is 15 residues. The J segment lost 2 bases and the V segment lost 3 bases, leaving 6 bases of the junction unmatched. The CDR3 nucleotides read TGCAGTGCTAGGACTGGGACTAGCGGTACCTACGAGCAGTACTTC. This codes for CSARTGTSGTYEQYF.

With regard to this clonotype: A read error may be the cause here, since a much bigger clone is one base away. The V and J genes are TRBV2 and TRBJ2-2; possible D gene TRBD2, 5 bases. The germline gives CDR1 SNHLY, CDR2 FYNNEI. This CDR3 region has 14 residues. In DNA, the CDR3 is TGTGCCAGCATTGAAACTCTGAACACCGGGGAGCCGTTTTTT. This encodes CASIETLNTGEPFF.

This clonotype has a count of ten or more. V and J are TRBV15 and TRBJ1-5; 11 bases are a match to TRBD1. Germline loops: CDR1 LNHNV, CDR2 YYDKDF (reference sequence). The CDR3 is 14 amino acids. V was pared by 6 bases and J by 6 bases, with 4 bases of the junction left unmatched. The CDR3: CATSKGTGGQPQHF. In nucleotides, the CDR3 is TGTGCCACCAGTAAAGGGACAGGGGGTCAGCCCCAGCATTTT.

This clonotype was recorded at least ten times. V usage is TRBV6-2 or TRBV6-3 and J usage is TRBJ2-5; D tentatively fits TRBD1 or TRBD2 (5 bases each). Germline V gene data show CDR1 as MNHEY and CDR2 as SVGEGT. The V end was cut by 7 bases, the J end by 4 bases, with 13 bases between. The CDR3 is made up of 13 amino acids. This CDR3 reads CASNRRMVETQYF. DNA for the CDR3: TGTGCCAGCAACAGGAGGATGGTAGAGACCCAGTACTTC.

With regard to this clonotype: One base away lies a much larger clone, so this may be a sequencing read error. V and J are TRBV6-5 and TRBJ2-1; weak D call: TRBD1 (5 bases). The CDR3 is 13 amino acids. Germline V gives CDR1 MNHEY, CDR2 SVGAGI. As DNA, the CDR3 is TGTGCCAGCATTTCAGGGTTGGACAATGAGCAGCTCTTC. It translates to CASISGLDNEQLF.

This clonotype has more than one count but fewer than ten. The gene calls are TRBV12-3 or TRBV12-4 and TRBJ2-1; 8 nucleotides line up with TRBD2. This CDR3 is 15 amino acids long. The ends lost 7 bases at V and 2 bases at J; junction bases unmatched: 7. CDR3 amino acids: CASTAERGPYNEQFF. CDR3 nucleotides: TGTGCCAGCACCGCGGAGCGGGGGCCCTACAATGAGCAGTTCTTC.

The gene calls are TRBV6-2 or TRBV6-3 and TRBJ2-7; 9 positions agree with TRBD1. The CDR3 has 15 residues. Germline V lookup: CDR1 MNHEY, CDR2 SVGEGT. V was pared by 2 bases and J by 0 bases, with 2 bases of the junction left unmatched. The DNA for the CDR3 is TGTGCCAGCAGTTACGGGACAGGGAGCTCCTACGAGCAGTACTTC. Encoded protein: CASSYGTGSSYEQYF.

This clonotype was recorded many times. The chain recombines TRBV28 with TRBJ2-3, with 10 bases that match TRBD1. Germline V gives CDR1 MDHEN, CDR2 SYDVKM. V shed 7 bases, J shed 1 base, and the junction held 14 bases outside the gene matches. The CDR3 spans 18 residues. The CDR3 region is CASTEPSGTGDGTDTQYF. As DNA, the CDR3 is TGTGCCAGCACCGAACCCTCCGGGACAGGGGATGGCACAGATACGCAGTATTTT.

About this clonotype: A much larger clone is a single base away; this may be a read error. The chain couples TRBV2 to TRBJ1-4; 7 bases are shared with TRBD1. There are 15 residues in the CDR3. Germline V gene lookup returns CDR1 SNHLY and CDR2 FYNNEI. CDR3 protein: CASSERQGQNEKLSF. As DNA, the CDR3 is TGTGCCAGCAGTGAGCGACAGGGCCAAAATGAAAAACTGTCTTTT.

This clonotype has at least ten counts. This chain links TRBV27 with TRBJ1-5; the D is unclear. From germline, CDR1 is MNHEY and CDR2 SMNVEV (reference sequence). V was cut by 6 bases and J by 2 bases, with 8 bases left in between. The CDR3 has 13 amino acids. The CDR3 DNA reads as TGTGCCAGCAGGTCGGCCGGCAATCAGCCCCAGCATTTT. This translates into CASRSAGNQPQHF.

This clonotype was seen at least ten times. The rearrangement joins TRBV7-9 to TRBJ2-3; D is perhaps TRBD1 (6 bases). The CDR3 consists of 15 residues. The V end lost 5 bases, the J end lost 1 base, and 13 bases lay between the germline ends. Germline CDR1 is SEHNR and CDR2 is FQNEAQ (reference sequence). For the CDR3, the DNA is TGTGCCAGCAGCACTAGAAGACAGGGCACAGATACGCAGTATTTT. Its protein is CASSTRRQGTDTQYF.

The rearrangement uses TRBV12-3 or TRBV12-4 and TRBJ2-3, with 13 bases identical to TRBD2. Germline trimming cut 6 bases from V and 0 bases from J; bases unmatched to any gene: 6. This CDR3 spans 17 amino acids. Written as DNA, the CDR3 is TGTGCCAGCAGCAGACTAGCGGGGGGCCTTAGCACAGATACGCAGTATTTT. It specifies CASSRLAGGLSTDTQYF.

This clonotype was observed at least ten times. The V gene is TRBV12-3 or TRBV12-4, the J gene TRBJ1-1, with D unresolved. Trimming shortened V by 6 bases and J by 7 bases, and 9 bases separated the two germline ends. The CDR3 is made up of 11 amino acids. This CDR3 reads CASSTGNEAFF. In DNA, the CDR3 is TGTGCCAGCAGCACGGGTAATGAAGCTTTCTTT.

Worth noting for this clonotype: A junction end diverges from the germline sequence, so it may reflect a read error. This chain links TRBV20-1 with TRBJ2-7; no definite D call. CDR1 is DFQATT, CDR2 SNEGSKA, per germline (reference sequence). The CDR3 runs to 13 residues. The CDR3: CSARSLVNYERYF. CDR3 nucleotide sequence: TGCAGTGCTAGATCCCTGGTTAACTACGAGCGGTACTTC.

This clonotype has at least ten counts. The chain uses TRBV5-8 and TRBJ2-3; no definite D call. The V and J ends lost 4 bases and 6 bases respectively, with 15 bases between them. This CDR3 comprises 14 residues. Germline V gene data show CDR1 as SGHTS and CDR2 as YDEGEE. The CDR3 protein is CASSPGWNLDTQYF. The CDR3 DNA reads TGTGCCAGCAGCCCCGGCTGGAACCTCGATACGCAGTATTTT. Full variable domain (outside the CDR3, taken from reference TRBV5-8 and TRBJ2-3): EAGVTQSPTHLIKTRGQQATLRCSPISGHTSVYWYQQALGLGLQFLLWYDEGEERNRGNFPPRFSGRQFPNYSSELNVNALELEDSALYLCASSPGWNLDTQYFGPGTRLTVL.

This clonotype appeared many times. J is TRBJ2-3 and V is TRBV12-3 or TRBV12-4, with TRBD1 matching 10 bases. V gave up 7 bases and J gave up 2 bases; unmatched junction bases: 6. The CDR3 loop spans 15 amino acids. The CDR3 nucleotides read TGTGCCAGCACACAAAGACAGGGGGCCACAGATACGCAGTATTTT. It specifies CASTQRQGATDTQYF.

This clonotype was found a few times. As DNA, the CDR3 is TGTGCCAGCAGCTCCGTAGCGGGAGAGTACAATGAGCAGTTCTTC. Its protein is CASSSVAGEYNEQFF. V gene TRBV7-6 combines with J gene TRBJ2-1, with TRBD2 matching 9 bases. The CDR3 covers 15 residues. Germline values: CDR1 SGHVS, CDR2 FNYEAQ. V lost 4 bases and J lost 4; bases outside the gene matches: 5.